This TCR beta chain was found in a study of blood T cell repertoires in COVID-19. Study as a whole: Italy, Spain and the United States were the sources of the convalescent and acute COVID-19 samples.

TCRdb's table, derived via immunoSEQ multiplex PCR, lists solely in-frame clones and lacks some. The data hold approximately 110,000 clones, with about 80% observed a single time. Trimming pared 0 bases from V and 2 bases from J, leaving 8 bases between. From germline, CDR1 is WNHNN and CDR2 SYGVQD (reference sequence). CDR3 size: 15 residues. Material: peripheral blood. The chain recombines TRBV10-1 with TRBJ1-3, with a possible D match to TRBD1 (5 bases). The TCR was taken from a woman in her forties or fifties with acute or convalescent COVID-19. This chain's CDR3 is CASSESTATGNTIYF. In DNA, the CDR3 is TGCGCCAGCAGTGAGTCGACAGCGACTGGAAACACCATATATTTT.